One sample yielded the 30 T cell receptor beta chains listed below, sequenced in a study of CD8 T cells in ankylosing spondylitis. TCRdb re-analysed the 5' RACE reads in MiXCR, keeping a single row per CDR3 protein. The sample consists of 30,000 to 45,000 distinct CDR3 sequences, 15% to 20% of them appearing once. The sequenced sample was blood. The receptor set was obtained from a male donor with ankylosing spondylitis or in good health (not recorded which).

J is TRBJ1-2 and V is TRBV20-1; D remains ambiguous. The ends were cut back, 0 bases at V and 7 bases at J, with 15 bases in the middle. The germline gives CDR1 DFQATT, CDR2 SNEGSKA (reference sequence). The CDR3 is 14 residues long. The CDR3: CSARDLLMSVGYTF. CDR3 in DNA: TGCAGTGCTAGAGATCTTTTGATGAGCGTTGGCTACACCTTC.

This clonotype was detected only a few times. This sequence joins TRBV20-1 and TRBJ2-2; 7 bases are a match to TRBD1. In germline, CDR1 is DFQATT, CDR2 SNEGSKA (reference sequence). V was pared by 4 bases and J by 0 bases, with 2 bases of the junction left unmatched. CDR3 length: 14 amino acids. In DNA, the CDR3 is TGCAGTGCTATTGGGACAGCGAACACCGGGGAGCTGTTTTTT. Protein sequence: CSAIGTANTGELFF.

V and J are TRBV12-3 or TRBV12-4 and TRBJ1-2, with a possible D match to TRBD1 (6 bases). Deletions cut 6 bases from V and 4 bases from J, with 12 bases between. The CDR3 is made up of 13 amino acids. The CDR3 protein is CASRAQGTYGYTF. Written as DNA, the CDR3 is TGTGCCAGCAGGGCCCAGGGGACCTATGGCTACACCTTC.

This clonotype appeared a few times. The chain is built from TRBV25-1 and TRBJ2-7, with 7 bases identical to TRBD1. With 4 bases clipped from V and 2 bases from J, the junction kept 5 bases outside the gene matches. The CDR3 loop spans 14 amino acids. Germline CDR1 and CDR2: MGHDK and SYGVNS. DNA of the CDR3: TGTGCCAGCAGTGGCACCGGGACAGCCTACGAGCAGTACTTC. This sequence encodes CASSGTGTAYEQYF.

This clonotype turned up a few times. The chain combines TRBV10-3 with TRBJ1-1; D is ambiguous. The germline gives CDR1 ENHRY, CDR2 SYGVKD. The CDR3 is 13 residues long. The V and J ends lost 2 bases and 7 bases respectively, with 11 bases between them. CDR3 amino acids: CAISEGPQGEAFF. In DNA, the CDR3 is TGTGCCATCAGTGAGGGCCCCCAAGGTGAAGCTTTCTTT.

CDR3 nucleotides: TGTGCCAGCAGCCCAACCGGGACAGGCACAGATACGCAGTATTTT. Protein product: CASSPTGTGTDTQYF. The chain carries TRBV7-2 and TRBJ2-3, with 7 bases that match TRBD1. The CDR3 is made up of 15 amino acids. Unmatched junction bases numbered 6, after V lost 5 bases and J lost 1 base. Germline V CDR1 and CDR2: SGHTA, FQGNSA.

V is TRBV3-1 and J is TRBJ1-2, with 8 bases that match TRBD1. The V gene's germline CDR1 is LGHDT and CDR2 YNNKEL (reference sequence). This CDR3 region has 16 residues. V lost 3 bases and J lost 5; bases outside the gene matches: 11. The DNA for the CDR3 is TGTGCCAGCAGCCACGTAGGGACAGGAGAGGATTATGGCTACACCTTC. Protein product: CASSHVGTGEDYGYTF. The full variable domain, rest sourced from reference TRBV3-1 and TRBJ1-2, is DTAVSQTPKYLVTQMGNDKSIKCEQNLGHDTMYWYKQDSKKFLKIMFSYNNKELIINETVPNRFSPKSPDKAHLNLHINSLELGDSAVYFCASSHVGTGEDYGYTFGSGTRLTVV.

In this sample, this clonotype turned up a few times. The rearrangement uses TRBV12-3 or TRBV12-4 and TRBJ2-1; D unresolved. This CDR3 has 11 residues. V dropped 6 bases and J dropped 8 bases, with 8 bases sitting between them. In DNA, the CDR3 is TGTGCCAGCAGCCAACTGGATGAGCAGTTCTTC. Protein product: CASSQLDEQFF.

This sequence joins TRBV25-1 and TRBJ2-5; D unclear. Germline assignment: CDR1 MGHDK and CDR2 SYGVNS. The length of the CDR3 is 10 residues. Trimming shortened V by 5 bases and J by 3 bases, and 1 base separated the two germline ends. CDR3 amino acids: CASSKETQYF. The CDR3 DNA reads TGTGCCAGCAGTAAAGAGACCCAGTACTTC.

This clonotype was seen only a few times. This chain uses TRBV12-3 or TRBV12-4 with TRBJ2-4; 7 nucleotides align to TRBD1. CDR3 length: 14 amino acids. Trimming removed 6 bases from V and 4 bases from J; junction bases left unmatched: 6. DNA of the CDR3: TGTGCCAGCAGCCCCATGACAGGGAAAAACATTCAGTACTTC. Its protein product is CASSPMTGKNIQYF.

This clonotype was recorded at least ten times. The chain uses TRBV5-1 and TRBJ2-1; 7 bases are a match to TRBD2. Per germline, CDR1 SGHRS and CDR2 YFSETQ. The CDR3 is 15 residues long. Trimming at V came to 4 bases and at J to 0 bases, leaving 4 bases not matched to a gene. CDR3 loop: CASSVWGGSYNEQFF. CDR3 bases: TGCGCCAGCAGCGTTTGGGGGGGCTCCTACAATGAGCAGTTCTTC.

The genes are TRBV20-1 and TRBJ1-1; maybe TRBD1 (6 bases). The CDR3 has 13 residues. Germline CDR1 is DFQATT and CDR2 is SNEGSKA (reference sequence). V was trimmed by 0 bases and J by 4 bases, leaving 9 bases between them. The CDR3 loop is CSAREGGVTEAFF. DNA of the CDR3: TGCAGTGCTAGAGAAGGGGGGGTCACTGAAGCTTTCTTT.

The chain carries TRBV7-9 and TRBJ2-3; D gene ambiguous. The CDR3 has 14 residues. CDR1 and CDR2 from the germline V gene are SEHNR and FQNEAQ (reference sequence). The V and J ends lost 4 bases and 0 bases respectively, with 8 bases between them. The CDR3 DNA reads TGTGCCAGCAGCTCCCTTTCTAGCACAGATACGCAGTATTTT. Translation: CASSSLSSTDTQYF.

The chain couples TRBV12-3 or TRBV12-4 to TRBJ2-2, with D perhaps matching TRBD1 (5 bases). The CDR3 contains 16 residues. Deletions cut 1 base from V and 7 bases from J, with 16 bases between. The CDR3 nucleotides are TGTGCCAGCAGTTTAGGTGTCCAGGGTCGGAGCGGGGAGCTGTTTTTT. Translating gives CASSLGVQGRSGELFF.

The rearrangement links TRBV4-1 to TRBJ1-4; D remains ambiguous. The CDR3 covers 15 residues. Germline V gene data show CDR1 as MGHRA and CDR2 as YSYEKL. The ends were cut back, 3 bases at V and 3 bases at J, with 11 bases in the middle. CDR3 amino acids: CASSQDGPPNEKLFF. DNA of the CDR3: TGCGCCAGCAGCCAGGACGGGCCTCCTAATGAAAAACTGTTTTTT.

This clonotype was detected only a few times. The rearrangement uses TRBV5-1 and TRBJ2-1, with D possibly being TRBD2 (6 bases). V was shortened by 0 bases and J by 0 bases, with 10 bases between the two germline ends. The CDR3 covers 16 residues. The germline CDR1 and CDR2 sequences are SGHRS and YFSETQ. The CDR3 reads CASSLVGTGSYNEQFF. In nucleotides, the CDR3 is TGCGCCAGCAGCTTGGTTGGGACTGGCTCCTACAATGAGCAGTTCTTC.

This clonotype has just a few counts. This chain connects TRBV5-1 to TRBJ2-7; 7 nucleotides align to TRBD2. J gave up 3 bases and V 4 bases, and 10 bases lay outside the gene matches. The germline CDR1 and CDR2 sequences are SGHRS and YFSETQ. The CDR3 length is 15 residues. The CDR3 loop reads CASSTTGTNLYEQYF. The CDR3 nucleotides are TGCGCCAGCAGCACTACCGGGACTAACCTCTACGAGCAGTACTTC.

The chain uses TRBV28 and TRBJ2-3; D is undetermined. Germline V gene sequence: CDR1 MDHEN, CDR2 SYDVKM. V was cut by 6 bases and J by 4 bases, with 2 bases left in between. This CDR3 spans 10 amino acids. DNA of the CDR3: TGTGCCAGCAGGGCAGATACGCAGTATTTT. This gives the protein CASRADTQYF.

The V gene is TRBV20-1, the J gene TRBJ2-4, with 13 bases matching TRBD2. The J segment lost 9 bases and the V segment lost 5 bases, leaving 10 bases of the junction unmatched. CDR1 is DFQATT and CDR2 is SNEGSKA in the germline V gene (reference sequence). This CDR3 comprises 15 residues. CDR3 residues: CSAAPGTSGMGIQYF. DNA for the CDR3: TGCAGTGCTGCCCCTGGGACTAGCGGGATGGGCATTCAGTACTTC.

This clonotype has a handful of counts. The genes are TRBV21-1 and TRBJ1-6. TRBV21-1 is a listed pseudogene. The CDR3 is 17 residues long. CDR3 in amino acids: CASSKRVRSSYNSPLHF. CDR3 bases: TGTGCCAGCAGCAAACGTGTCAGGAGCTCCTATAATTCACCCCTCCACTTT.

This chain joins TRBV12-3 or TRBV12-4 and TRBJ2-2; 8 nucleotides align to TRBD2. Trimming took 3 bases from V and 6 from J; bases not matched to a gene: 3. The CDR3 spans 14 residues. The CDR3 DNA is TGTGCCAGCAGTTTCGGGGGGGTGGCCGGGGAGCTGTTTTTT. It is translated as CASSFGGVAGELFF.

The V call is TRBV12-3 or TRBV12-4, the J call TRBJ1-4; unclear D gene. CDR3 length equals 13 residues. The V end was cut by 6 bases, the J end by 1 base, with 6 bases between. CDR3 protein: CASRRGTNEKLFF. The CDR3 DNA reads TGTGCCAGCAGACGGGGAACTAATGAAAAACTGTTTTTT.

CDR3 sequence (DNA): TGTGCCAGCAGCCTCGGCGGGACAGGGAGGGAGACCCAGTACTTC. The encoded protein is CASSLGGTGRETQYF. J is TRBJ2-5 and V is TRBV12-3 or TRBV12-4, with 9 bases fitting TRBD1. This CDR3 is 15 amino acids long. J was trimmed by 5 bases and V by 6 bases; bases with no gene match: 10.

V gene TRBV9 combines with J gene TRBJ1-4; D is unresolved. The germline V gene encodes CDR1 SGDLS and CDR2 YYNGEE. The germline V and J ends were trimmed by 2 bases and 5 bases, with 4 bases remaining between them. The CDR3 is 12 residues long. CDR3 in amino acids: CASSVDNEKLFF. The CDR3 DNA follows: TGTGCCAGCAGCGTGGACAATGAAAAACTGTTTTTT.

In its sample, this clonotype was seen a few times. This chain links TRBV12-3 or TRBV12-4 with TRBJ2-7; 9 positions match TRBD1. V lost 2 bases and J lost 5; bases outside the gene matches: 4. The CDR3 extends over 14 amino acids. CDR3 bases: TGTGCCAGCAGTTTATCACAGGGGGCTAACGAGCAGTACTTC. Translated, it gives CASSLSQGANEQYF.

Written as DNA, the CDR3 is TGTGCCAGCACCCTGAGATCGGGAGGCTACAATGAGCAGTTCTTC. This encodes CASTLRSGGYNEQFF. The chain carries TRBV7-2 and TRBJ2-1, with TRBD2 matching over 7 bases. The CDR3 totals 15 residues. V dropped 7 bases and J dropped 3; count of bases not matched to a gene: 9. Germline assignment: CDR1 SGHTA and CDR2 FQGNSA.

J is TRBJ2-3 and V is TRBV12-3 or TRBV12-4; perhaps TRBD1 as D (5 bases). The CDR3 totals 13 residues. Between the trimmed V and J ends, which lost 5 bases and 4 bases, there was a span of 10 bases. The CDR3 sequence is CASSLSGPDTQYF. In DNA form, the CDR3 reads TGTGCCAGCAGTCTTTCAGGGCCAGATACGCAGTATTTT.

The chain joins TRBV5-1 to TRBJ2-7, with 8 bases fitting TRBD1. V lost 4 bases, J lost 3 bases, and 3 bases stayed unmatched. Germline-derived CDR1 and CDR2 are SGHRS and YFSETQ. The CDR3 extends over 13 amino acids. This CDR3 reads CASSKGQDYEQYF. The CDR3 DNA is TGCGCCAGCAGCAAGGGACAGGACTACGAGCAGTACTTC.

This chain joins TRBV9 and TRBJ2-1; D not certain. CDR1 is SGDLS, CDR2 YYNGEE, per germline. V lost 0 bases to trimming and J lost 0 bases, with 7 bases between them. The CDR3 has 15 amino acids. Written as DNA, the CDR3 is TGTGCCAGCAGCGTAGCAGGAGACTCCTACAATGAGCAGTTCTTC. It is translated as CASSVAGDSYNEQFF. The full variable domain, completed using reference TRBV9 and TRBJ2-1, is DSGVTQTPKHLITATGQRVTLRCSPRSGDLSVYWYQQSLDQGLQFLIQYYNGEERAKGNILERFSAQQFPDLHSELNLSSLELGDSALYFCASSVAGDSYNEQFFGPGTRLTVL.

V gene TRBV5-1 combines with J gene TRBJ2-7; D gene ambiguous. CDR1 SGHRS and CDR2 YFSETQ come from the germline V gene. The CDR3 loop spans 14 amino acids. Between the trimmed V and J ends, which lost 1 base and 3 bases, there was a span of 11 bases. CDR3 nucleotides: TGCGCCAGCAGCTTGATAAGGCAGGACTACGAGCAGTACTTC. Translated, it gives CASSLIRQDYEQYF.